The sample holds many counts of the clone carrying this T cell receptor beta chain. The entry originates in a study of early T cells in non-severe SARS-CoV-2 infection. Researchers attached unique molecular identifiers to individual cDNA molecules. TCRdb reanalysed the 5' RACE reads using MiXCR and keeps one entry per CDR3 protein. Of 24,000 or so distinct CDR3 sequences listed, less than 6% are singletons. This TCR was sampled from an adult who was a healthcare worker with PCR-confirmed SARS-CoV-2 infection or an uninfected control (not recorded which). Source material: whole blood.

The CDR3 DNA sequence: TGTGCCAGCAGGATGAGACAGTTCCAAGAGACCCAGTACTTC. As protein: CASRMRQFQETQYF. The gene calls are TRBV7-2 and TRBJ2-5, with a weak D call TRBD1 (5 bases). Per germline, CDR1 SGHTA and CDR2 FQGNSA. The CDR3 has 14 amino acids. V was trimmed by 6 bases and J by 1 base, leaving 12 bases between them.